Below are 13 T cell receptor beta chains sequenced from a single sample in a study of blood T cell repertoires in COVID-19. This table comes from immunoSEQ multiplex PCR, and its TCRdb copy is limited to in-frame clones, with some not included. The sample holds roughly 100,000 clones, 75% to 85% seen once. Sequenced material: peripheral blood. The receptor source for this set is a woman older than 75 with acute or convalescent COVID-19.

V usage is TRBV18 and J usage is TRBJ2-1, with D perhaps TRBD2 (5 bases). V dropped 0 bases and J dropped 4 bases, with 7 bases sitting between them. This CDR3 has 14 amino acids. Germline CDR1 and CDR2: KGHSH and LQKENI. The chain's CDR3 is CASSPPSAYNEQFF. CDR3 sequence (DNA): TGTGCCAGCTCACCACCTAGCGCTTACAATGAGCAGTTCTTC.

The V call is TRBV10-3, the J call TRBJ1-2; no clear D gene. CDR1 is ENHRY and CDR2 is SYGVKD in the germline V gene. V was clipped by 10 bases and J by 2 bases, with 8 bases between them. The CDR3 has 11 amino acids. CDR3 in amino acids: CASGGNYGYTF. CDR3 nucleotide sequence: TGTGCCAGCGGAGGCAACTATGGCTACACCTTC.

The gene calls are TRBV5-4 and TRBJ2-7; no clear D. Trimming cost V 4 bases and J 0 bases, with 8 bases left between them. Per germline, CDR1 SGHNT and CDR2 YYREEE (reference sequence). This CDR3 has 13 residues. In DNA form, the CDR3 reads TGTGCCAGCAGCATCGGTAACTCCTACGAGCAGTACTTC. Amino acid sequence: CASSIGNSYEQYF.

The CDR3 sequence: CASRRDPGGQPQHF. In DNA, the CDR3 is TGCGCCAGCAGGAGGGACCCGGGGGGTCAGCCCCAGCATTTT. The chain links TRBV5-1 to TRBJ1-5, with TRBD1 as a possible D gene (5 bases). This CDR3 is built from 14 residues. Trimming removed 5 bases from V and 6 bases from J, with 15 bases in between. Germline CDR1 is SGHRS and CDR2 is YFSETQ.

This rearrangement joins TRBV6-2 or TRBV6-3 to TRBJ1-1, with a weak D call TRBD1 (6 bases). Trimming left V 6 bases short and J 0 bases short, with 20 bases between. Germline loops: CDR1 MNHEY, CDR2 SVGEGT. The CDR3 is made up of 17 amino acids. This CDR3 is CASSLEYRASMNTEAFF. The CDR3 DNA follows: TGTGCCAGCAGCCTCGAGTACAGGGCCTCCATGAACACTGAAGCTTTCTTT.

The chain recombines TRBV29-1 with TRBJ2-1, with D maybe TRBD2 (5 bases). Germline loops: CDR1 SQVTM, CDR2 ANQGSEA. The CDR3 runs to 14 residues. Trimming cost V 4 bases and J 8 bases, with 18 bases left between them. CDR3 coding DNA: TGCAGCGTTGCTTCGATCGAGGGTGAGGATGAGCAGTTCTTC. This encodes CSVASIEGEDEQFF.

The rearrangement links TRBV6-5 to TRBJ1-1, with D possibly matching TRBD1 (5 bases). CDR1 is MNHEY, CDR2 SVGAGI, per germline. Trimming took off 0 bases at V and 6 bases at J, with 17 bases between the two ends. The CDR3 extends over 16 amino acids. The CDR3 nucleotides are TGTGCCAGCAGTTACTCCGACGCGGCAGGGAGGTCTGAAGCTTTCTTT. It translates to CASSYSDAAGRSEAFF.

This clone was seen once. The chain is built from TRBV5-1 and TRBJ2-2; D remains ambiguous. Between the trimmed V and J ends, which lost 1 base and 1 base, there was a span of 8 bases. The CDR3 sequence is 15 residues long. Germline-derived CDR1 and CDR2 are SGHRS and YFSETQ. CDR3 region: CASSLNRMNTGELFF. The CDR3 DNA reads TGCGCCAGCAGCTTGAACAGAATGAACACCGGGGAGCTGTTTTTT.

In regard to this clone: The same CDR3 can be traced to other DNA sequences in this sample. The V and J genes are TRBV7-2 and TRBJ1-5; 7 nucleotides line up with TRBD1. Germline values: CDR1 SGHTA, CDR2 FQGNSA. V lost 6 bases, J lost 2 bases, and 4 bases stayed unmatched. The CDR3 covers 14 residues. In nucleotides, the CDR3 is TGTGCCAGCAGTTCGCAGGGGGGCAATCAGCCCCAGCATTTT. It codes for CASSSQGGNQPQHF. Based on the CDR3 plus reference TRBV7-2 and TRBJ1-5, the full variable domain is GAGVSQSPSNKVTEKGKDVELRCDPISGHTALYWYRQSLGQGLEFLIYFQGNSAPDKSGLPSDRFSAERTGGSVSTLTIQRTQQEDSAVYLCASSSQGGNQPQHFGDGTRLSIL.

The chain links TRBV2 to TRBJ1-4; TRBD1 matches at 9 bases. V dropped 6 bases and J dropped 6; count of bases not matched to a gene: 8. The CDR3 is made up of 15 amino acids. Germline CDR1 reads SNHLY; CDR2 reads FYNNEI. The CDR3 spells CASSLDRGGDEKLFF. The CDR3 DNA follows: TGTGCCAGCAGCCTGGACAGGGGCGGAGATGAAAAACTGTTTTTT.

This clone was picked up many times. The V call is TRBV6-5, the J call TRBJ2-7; D is undetermined. The CDR3 runs to 13 residues. V lost 5 bases and J 0 bases, leaving 8 bases between the germline ends. CDR1 and CDR2 (germline): MNHEY, SVGAGI. The CDR3 spells CASSTADSYEQYF. DNA of the CDR3: TGTGCCAGCAGTACGGCGGACTCCTACGAGCAGTACTTC.

The chain has TRBV4-2 and TRBJ2-7, with 11 bases that match TRBD2. The CDR3 is made up of 17 amino acids. CDR1 and CDR2 (germline): LGHNA, YNFKEQ. The J segment lost 2 bases and the V segment lost 0 bases, leaving 6 bases of the junction unmatched. In nucleotides, the CDR3 is TGTGCCAGCAGCCAAGAGGGCGGTAGCGGGGGGGCCTACGAGCAGTACTTC. This encodes CASSQEGGSGGAYEQYF.

The gene calls are TRBV10-3 and TRBJ2-7; perhaps TRBD2 as D (6 bases). CDR1 ENHRY and CDR2 SYGVKD come from the germline V gene. This CDR3 comprises 14 residues. V dropped 2 bases and J dropped 4 bases, with 12 bases sitting between them. The CDR3 protein is CAISEHGAGYEQYF. CDR3 nucleotides: TGTGCCATCAGTGAGCATGGGGCGGGGTACGAGCAGTACTTC.